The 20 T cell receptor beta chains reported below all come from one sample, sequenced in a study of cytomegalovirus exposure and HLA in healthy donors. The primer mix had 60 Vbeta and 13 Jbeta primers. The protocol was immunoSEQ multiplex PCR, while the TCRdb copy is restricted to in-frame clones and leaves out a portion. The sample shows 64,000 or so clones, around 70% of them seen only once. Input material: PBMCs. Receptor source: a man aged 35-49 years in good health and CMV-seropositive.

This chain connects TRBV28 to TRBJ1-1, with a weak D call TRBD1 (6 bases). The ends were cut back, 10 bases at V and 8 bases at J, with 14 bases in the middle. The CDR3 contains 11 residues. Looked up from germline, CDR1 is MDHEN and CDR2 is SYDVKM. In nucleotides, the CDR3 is TGTGCCACCCATAGGGGGACAGAAGCTTTCTTT. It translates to CATHRGTEAFF.

This CDR3 reads CAWSLGTSGGNEQFF. As DNA, the CDR3 is TGTGCCTGGAGCCTGGGGACTAGCGGGGGCAATGAGCAGTTCTTC. This chain connects TRBV30 to TRBJ2-1; 14 bases map to TRBD2. V lost 3 bases, J lost 6 bases, and 4 bases stayed unmatched. This CDR3 comprises 15 residues. Germline V lookup: CDR1 GTSNPN, CDR2 SVGIG (reference sequence).

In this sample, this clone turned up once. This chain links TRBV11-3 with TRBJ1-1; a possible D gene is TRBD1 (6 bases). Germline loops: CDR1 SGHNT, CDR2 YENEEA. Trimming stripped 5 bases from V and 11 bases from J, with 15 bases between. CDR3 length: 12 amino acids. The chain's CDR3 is CASSGRGGDAFF. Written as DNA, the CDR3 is TGTGCCAGCAGCGGCCGCGGGGGCGACGCTTTCTTT.

The chain's CDR3 is CAWSVQGQGVMNTEAFF. CDR3 nucleotide sequence: TGTGCCTGGAGTGTACAGGGACAGGGGGTTATGAACACTGAAGCTTTCTTT. This chain joins TRBV30 and TRBJ1-1; 11 positions match TRBD1. V shed 0 bases, J shed 0 bases, and the junction held 6 bases outside the gene matches. Germline CDR1 and CDR2: GTSNPN and SVGIG (reference sequence). The CDR3 runs 17 residues.

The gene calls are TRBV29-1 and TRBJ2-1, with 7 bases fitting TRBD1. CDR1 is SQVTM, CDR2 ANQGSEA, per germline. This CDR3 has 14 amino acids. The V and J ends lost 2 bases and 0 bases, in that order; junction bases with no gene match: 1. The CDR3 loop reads CSVENRGSYNEQFF. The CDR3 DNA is TGCAGCGTTGAAAACAGGGGCTCCTACAATGAGCAGTTCTTC.

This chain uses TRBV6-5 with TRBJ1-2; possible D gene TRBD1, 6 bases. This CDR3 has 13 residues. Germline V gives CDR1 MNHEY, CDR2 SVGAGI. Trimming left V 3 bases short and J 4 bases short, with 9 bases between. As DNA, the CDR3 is TGTGCCAGCAGTTATGGGGGCTTCTATGGCTACACCTTC. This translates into CASSYGGFYGYTF.

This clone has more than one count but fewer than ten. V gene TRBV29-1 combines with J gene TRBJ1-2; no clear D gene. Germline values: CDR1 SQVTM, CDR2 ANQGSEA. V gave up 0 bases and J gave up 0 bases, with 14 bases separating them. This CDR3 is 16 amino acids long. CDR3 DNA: TGCAGCGTTGAAGACTGGCTAGAGGTCGCTAACTATGGCTACACCTTC. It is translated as CSVEDWLEVANYGYTF.

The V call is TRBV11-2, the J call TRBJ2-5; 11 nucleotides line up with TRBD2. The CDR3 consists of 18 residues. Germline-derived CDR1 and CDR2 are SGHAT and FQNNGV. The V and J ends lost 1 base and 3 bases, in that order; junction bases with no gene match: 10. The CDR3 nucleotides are TGTGCCAGCAGCTTAGCGGGTGGGACTAGCGGCGCGAAAGAGACCCAGTACTTC. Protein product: CASSLAGGTSGAKETQYF.

The CDR3 spells CASSSLDDYRVDEQYF. The DNA of the CDR3 is TGTGCCAGCAGTTCATTGGATGACTACCGTGTCGACGAGCAGTACTTC. This rearrangement joins TRBV28 to TRBJ2-7; weak D call: TRBD2 (5 bases). V lost 4 bases to trimming and J lost 5 bases, with 21 bases between them. Germline V CDR1 and CDR2: MDHEN, SYDVKM. The CDR3 runs 16 residues.

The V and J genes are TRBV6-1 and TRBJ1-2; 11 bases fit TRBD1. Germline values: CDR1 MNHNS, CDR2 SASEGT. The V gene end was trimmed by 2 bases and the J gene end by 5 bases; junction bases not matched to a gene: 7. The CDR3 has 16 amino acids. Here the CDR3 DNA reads TGTGCCAGCAGTGAACTTTGGACAGGGGGCGGATATGGCTACACCTTC. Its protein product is CASSELWTGGGYGYTF.

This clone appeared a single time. CDR3 nucleotide sequence: TGTGCCAGCAGCTTAGCTAGCGGGGGGAGCTCCTACGAGCAGTACTTC. This gives the protein CASSLASGGSSYEQYF. The chain links TRBV7-8 to TRBJ2-7, with 10 bases that match TRBD2. Per the germline V gene, CDR1 is SGHVS and CDR2 is FQNEAQ. This CDR3 comprises 16 residues. Trimming took 0 bases from V and 0 from J; bases not matched to a gene: 2.

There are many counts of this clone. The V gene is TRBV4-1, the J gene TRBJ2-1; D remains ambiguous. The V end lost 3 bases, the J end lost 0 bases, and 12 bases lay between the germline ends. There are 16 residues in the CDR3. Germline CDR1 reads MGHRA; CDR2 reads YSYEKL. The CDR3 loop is CASSQLDMISYNEQFF. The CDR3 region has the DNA TGCGCCAGCAGCCAGCTTGACATGATCTCCTACAATGAGCAGTTCTTC.

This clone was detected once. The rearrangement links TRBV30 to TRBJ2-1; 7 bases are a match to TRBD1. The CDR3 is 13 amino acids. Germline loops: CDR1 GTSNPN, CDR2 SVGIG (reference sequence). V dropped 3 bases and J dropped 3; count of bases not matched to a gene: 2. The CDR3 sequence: CAWRQGDYNEQFF. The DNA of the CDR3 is TGTGCCTGGAGGCAGGGGGACTACAATGAGCAGTTCTTC.

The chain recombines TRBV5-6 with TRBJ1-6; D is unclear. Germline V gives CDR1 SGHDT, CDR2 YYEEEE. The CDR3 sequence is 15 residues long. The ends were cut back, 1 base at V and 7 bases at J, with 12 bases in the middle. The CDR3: CASSLNRLKNSPLHF. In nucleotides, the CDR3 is TGTGCCAGCAGCTTGAACAGACTAAAAAATTCACCCCTCCACTTT.

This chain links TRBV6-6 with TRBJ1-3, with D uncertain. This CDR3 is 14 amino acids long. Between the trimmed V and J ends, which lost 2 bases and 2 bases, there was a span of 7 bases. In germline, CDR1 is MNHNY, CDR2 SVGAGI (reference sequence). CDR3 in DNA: TGTGCCAGCAGTTACGGAGGGACTGGAAACACCATATATTTT. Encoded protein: CASSYGGTGNTIYF.

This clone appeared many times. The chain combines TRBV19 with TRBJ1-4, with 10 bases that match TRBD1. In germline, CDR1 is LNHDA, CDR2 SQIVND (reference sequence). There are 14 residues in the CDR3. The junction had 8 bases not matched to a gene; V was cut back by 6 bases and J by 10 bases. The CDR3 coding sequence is TGTGCCAGTAGCCCGACAGGGGGCGCGGTAAAACTGTTTTTT. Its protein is CASSPTGGAVKLFF.

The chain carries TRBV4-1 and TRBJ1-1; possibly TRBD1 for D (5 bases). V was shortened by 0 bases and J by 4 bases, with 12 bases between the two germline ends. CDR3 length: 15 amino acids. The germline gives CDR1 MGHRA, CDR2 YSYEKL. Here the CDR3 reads CASSQDLGVSTEAFF. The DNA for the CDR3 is TGCGCCAGCAGCCAAGATCTAGGGGTGAGCACTGAAGCTTTCTTT.

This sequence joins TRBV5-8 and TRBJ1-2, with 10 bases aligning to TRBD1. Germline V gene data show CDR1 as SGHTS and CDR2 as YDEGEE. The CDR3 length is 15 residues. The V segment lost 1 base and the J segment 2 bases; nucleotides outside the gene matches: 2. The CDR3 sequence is CASSLWGQGNYGYTF. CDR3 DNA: TGTGCCAGCAGCTTGTGGGGACAGGGGAACTATGGCTACACCTTC. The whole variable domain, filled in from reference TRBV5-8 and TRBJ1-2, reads EAGVTQSPTHLIKTRGQQATLRCSPISGHTSVYWYQQALGLGLQFLLWYDEGEERNRGNFPPRFSGRQFPNYSSELNVNALELEDSALYLCASSLWGQGNYGYTFGSGTRLTVV.

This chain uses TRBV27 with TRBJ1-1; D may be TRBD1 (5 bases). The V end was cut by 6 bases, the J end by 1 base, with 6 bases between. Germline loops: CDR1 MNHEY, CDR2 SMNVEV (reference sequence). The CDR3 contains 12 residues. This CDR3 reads CASRRGNTEAFF. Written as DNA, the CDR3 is TGTGCCAGCAGAAGGGGGAACACTGAAGCTTTCTTT.

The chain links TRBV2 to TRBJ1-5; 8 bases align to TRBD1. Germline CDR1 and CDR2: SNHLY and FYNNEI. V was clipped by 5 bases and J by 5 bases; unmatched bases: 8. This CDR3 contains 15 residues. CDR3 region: CASSPQGARDQPQHF. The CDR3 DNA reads TGTGCCAGCAGTCCTCAGGGGGCGCGGGATCAGCCCCAGCATTTT.